This TCR beta chain was captured in a study of cytomegalovirus exposure and HLA in healthy donors. PCR was performed using 60 Vbeta and 13 Jbeta primers. Clones were sequenced by immunoSEQ multiplex PCR, and TCRdb holds only the in-frame ones, with some missing. The sample lists approximately 140,000 clones, 70% to 80% seen once, with 8.8% in the top ten. CDR3 length equals 14 residues. The V segment lost 6 bases and the J segment 2 bases; nucleotides outside the gene matches: 3. The germline gives CDR1 ENHRY, CDR2 SYGVKD. Sample: PBMCs. This TCR was recovered from a woman aged 50 to 65 in good health and CMV-seropositive. The chain joins TRBV10-3 to TRBJ2-7; 11 bases are shared with TRBD1. The DNA for the CDR3 is TGTGCCATCAGCTCGGGACAGGGGGCCTACGAGCAGTACTTC. Protein: CAISSGQGAYEQYF.